This entry lists 27 T cell receptor beta chains sequenced from one sample in a study of blood T cells in healthy people across ages. A second 7 to 11 cycle PCR used barcoded and J-beta primers. TCRdb redid the calling of the 5' RACE reads with MiXCR, one entry per CDR3 protein. The sample has 650,000 to 1,000,000 distinct CDR3 sequences; around 45% are singletons. Sequenced: blood. The receptors were gathered from an elderly man in good health.

This clonotype was counted between two and nine times. The chain is built from TRBV28 and TRBJ1-5, with TRBD1 as a possible D gene (5 bases). CDR3 size: 14 residues. The V gene lost 3 bases and the J gene lost 4 bases, with 10 bases spanning the gap. CDR1 is MDHEN, CDR2 SYDVKM, per germline. The CDR3 DNA sequence: TGTGCCAGCAGTTTTCCGACAGCGAATCAGCCCCAGCATTTT. Translating it yields CASSFPTANQPQHF.

The chain has TRBV19 and TRBJ2-3; 8 bases match TRBD1. The CDR3 has 15 residues. J gave up 6 bases and V 5 bases, and 10 bases lay outside the gene matches. Germline V lookup: CDR1 LNHDA, CDR2 SQIVND (reference sequence). The CDR3 sequence is CASSARDRRSDTQYF. DNA for the CDR3: TGTGCCAGTAGTGCCAGGGACAGGCGTTCGGATACGCAGTATTTT.

This clonotype was seen at least ten times. The rearrangement joins TRBV7-2 to TRBJ2-5; 8 bases align to TRBD2. From germline, CDR1 is SGHTA and CDR2 FQGNSA. This CDR3 is 15 amino acids long. J gave up 4 bases and V 4 bases, and 8 bases lay outside the gene matches. Here the CDR3 reads CASSSAGGESETQYF. The CDR3 DNA reads TGTGCCAGCAGCTCCGCCGGGGGGGAGTCAGAGACCCAGTACTTC. Full variable domain (outside the CDR3, taken from reference TRBV7-2 and TRBJ2-5): GAGVSQSPSNKVTEKGKDVELRCDPISGHTALYWYRQSLGQGLEFLIYFQGNSAPDKSGLPSDRFSAERTGGSVSTLTIQRTQQEDSAVYLCASSSAGGESETQYFGPGTRLLVL.

The chain uses TRBV30 and TRBJ2-4; maybe TRBD2 (5 bases). V was pared by 0 bases and J by 10 bases, with 16 bases between. CDR3 length: 14 residues. Germline CDR1 GTSNPN, CDR2 SVGIG (reference sequence). CDR3: CAWSVPRRQQIQYF. CDR3 nucleotides: TGTGCCTGGAGTGTACCGCGGAGGCAACAGATTCAGTACTTC.

The genes are TRBV15 and TRBJ2-1; TRBD2 might be the D (7 bases). V was shortened by 8 bases and J by 7 bases, with 18 bases between the two germline ends. Looked up from germline, CDR1 is LNHNV and CDR2 is YYDKDF (reference sequence). There are 14 residues in the CDR3. Here the CDR3 DNA reads TGTGCCACCCGGGCGGGGGCAGTTCTGAATGAGCAGTTCTTC. Residues: CATRAGAVLNEQFF. The variable domain in full, with the rest retrieved from reference TRBV15 and TRBJ2-1, is DAMVIQNPRYQVTQFGKPVTLSCSQTLNHNVMYWYQQKSSQAPKLLFHYYDKDFNNEADTPDNFQSRRPNTSFCFLDIRSPGLGDTAMYLCATRAGAVLNEQFFGPGTRLTVL.

This chain links TRBV29-1 with TRBJ2-1; D is uncertain. The J call is in doubt because the DNA end fits TRBJ2-7 better. This CDR3 has 14 residues. CDR1 is SQVTM, CDR2 ANQGSEA, per germline. As DNA, the CDR3 is TGCAGCGTTGAAGTCCCTGGTTCCTACAATGAGCAGTACTTC. Protein sequence: CSVEVPGSYNEQYF.

This clonotype was observed a few times. The V call is TRBV24-1, the J call TRBJ2-3; 8 bases are a match to TRBD2. Germline V lookup: CDR1 KGHDR, CDR2 SFDVKD. The CDR3 length is 15 residues. V lost 6 bases and J lost 7; bases outside the gene matches: 11. The CDR3 region has the DNA TGTGCCACCAGTCTGAACGGGAGGGCCTCTAATACGCAGTATTTT. Its protein product is CATSLNGRASNTQYF.

This clonotype was counted only a few times. CDR3 nucleotide sequence: TGCAGCGTGCTAGCGGGAGCCTACGAGCAGTACTTC. Its translation is CSVLAGAYEQYF. V gene TRBV29-1 combines with J gene TRBJ2-7; 10 bases match TRBD2. Trimming cost V 6 bases and J 2 bases; bases outside gene matches: 1. CDR1 is SQVTM, CDR2 ANQGSEA, per germline. The CDR3 runs 12 residues.

V is TRBV28 and J is TRBJ2-2; 8 positions match TRBD2. CDR3 length equals 15 residues. The V and J ends lost 6 bases and 4 bases, in that order; junction bases with no gene match: 7. The germline V gene has CDR1 MDHEN and CDR2 SYDVKM. In nucleotides, the CDR3 is TGTGCCAGCAGAGGTAGCGGGATAGGCACCGGGGAGCTGTTTTTT. It is translated as CASRGSGIGTGELFF.

There are many counts of this clonotype. The chain couples TRBV2 to TRBJ2-3; 8 bases match TRBD2. V shed 2 bases and J 1 base; nucleotides not matched to a gene: 11. The germline V gene has CDR1 SNHLY and CDR2 FYNNEI. This CDR3 is 18 amino acids long. The CDR3 DNA reads TGTGCCAGCAGTGAAATGGGGCTCGGAGCGGGAGGCACAGATACGCAGTATTTT. Protein product: CASSEMGLGAGGTDTQYF.

The chain uses TRBV20-1 and TRBJ2-7; D might be TRBD2 (5 bases). V lost 6 bases, J lost 7 bases, and 25 bases lay in between. Germline V gene sequence: CDR1 DFQATT, CDR2 SNEGSKA (reference sequence). This CDR3 has 15 residues. CDR3: CSAKHPGGYRNEQYF. As DNA, the CDR3 is TGCAGTGCGAAGCATCCCGGCGGGTATCGGAATGAGCAGTACTTC.

This clonotype turned up a few times. The V call is TRBV20-1, the J call TRBJ2-4, with D unclear. V lost 3 bases to trimming and J lost 7 bases, with 19 bases between them. There are 15 residues in the CDR3. Germline V gene sequence: CDR1 DFQATT, CDR2 SNEGSKA (reference sequence). The CDR3 nucleotides are TGCAGTGCTAGGGTGGGCTCGGCGGTAGACAACATTCAGTACTTC. The encoded protein is CSARVGSAVDNIQYF.

On this clonotype: One end of the junction fails to match germline, which may point to a read error. This sequence joins TRBV3-1 and TRBJ2-3; D may be TRBD1 (5 bases). This CDR3 is 15 amino acids long. Looked up from germline, CDR1 is LGHDT and CDR2 is YNNKEL (reference sequence). In nucleotides, the CDR3 is TGTGCCAGCAGCCTGACAGAGACAAACACAGAGACGCAGTATTTT. Its translation: CASSLTETNTETQYF.

The sample holds one count of this clonotype. The gene calls are TRBV5-1 and TRBJ2-1; the D gene could be TRBD1 or TRBD2 (5 bases each). CDR3 length: 17 residues. V dropped 0 bases and J dropped 8 bases, with 21 bases sitting between them. The germline gives CDR1 SGHRS, CDR2 YFSETQ. For the CDR3, the DNA is TGCGCCAGCAGCTTGGCGTGGTCCACCGGGGCTCTGGATGAGCAGTTCTTC. Translation: CASSLAWSTGALDEQFF.

This clonotype has a handful of counts. This chain links TRBV20-1 with TRBJ2-7, with D uncertain. This CDR3 has 11 residues. Germline CDR1 is DFQATT and CDR2 is SNEGSKA (reference sequence). Trimming left V 5 bases short and J 0 bases short, with 5 bases between. This chain's CDR3 is CSALSSYEQYF. In nucleotides, the CDR3 is TGCAGTGCTTTAAGCTCCTACGAGCAGTACTTC.

This clonotype has more than one count but fewer than ten. This rearrangement joins TRBV10-2 to TRBJ2-5, with TRBD2 matching over 12 bases. V dropped 2 bases and J dropped 5; count of bases not matched to a gene: 3. Looked up from germline, CDR1 is WSHSY and CDR2 is SAAADI. This CDR3 spans 15 amino acids. CDR3 in amino acids: CASSEVLAGGETQYF. In DNA, the CDR3 is TGCGCCAGCAGTGAGGTGCTAGCGGGAGGGGAGACCCAGTACTTC.

This chain uses TRBV11-3 with TRBJ2-1; 9 bases match TRBD2. Looked up from germline, CDR1 is SGHNT and CDR2 is YENEEA. V gave up 6 bases and J gave up 5 bases; unmatched junction bases: 5. The CDR3 spans 14 residues. DNA of the CDR3: TGTGCCAGCAGGGTAGCGGGAGTCGACAATGAGCAGTTCTTC. Translated, it gives CASRVAGVDNEQFF.

The chain employs TRBV20-1 and TRBJ2-5; no definite D call. The CDR3 runs to 11 residues. In germline, CDR1 is DFQATT, CDR2 SNEGSKA (reference sequence). The V gene lost 1 base and the J gene lost 11 bases, with 11 bases spanning the gap. CDR3 in amino acids: CSARVGAEQYF. The CDR3 region has the DNA TGCAGTGCTAGAGTCGGAGCAGAGCAGTACTTC.

This clonotype has ten or more counts. The rearrangement uses TRBV21-1 and TRBJ1-4; the table gives TRBD1 as D, unverified against the DNA. TRBV21-1 is an annotated pseudogene. The CDR3 extends over 15 amino acids. CDR3: CASSITDGGEEKLFF. For the CDR3, the DNA is TGTGCCAGCAGCATAACGGACGGCGGCGAGGAAAAACTGTTTTTT.

This clonotype was seen at least ten times. The chain has TRBV12-3 or TRBV12-4 and TRBJ2-1; 9 bases fit TRBD2. V dropped 5 bases and J dropped 0; count of bases not matched to a gene: 11. This CDR3 is 18 amino acids long. The CDR3 sequence: CASSPGTSTQSSYNEQFF. For the CDR3, the DNA is TGTGCCAGCAGTCCCGGGACTAGCACTCAGAGCTCCTACAATGAGCAGTTCTTC.

The chain links TRBV5-1 to TRBJ2-7; D is possibly TRBD2 (6 bases). Germline CDR1 reads SGHRS; CDR2 reads YFSETQ. CDR3 size: 15 residues. V was trimmed by 4 bases and J by 4 bases, leaving 18 bases between them. DNA for the CDR3: TGCGCCAGCAGCCTGGGACTGACCATGCAGTACGAGCAGTACTTC. Its translation: CASSLGLTMQYEQYF.

Ten or more counts support this clonotype. The rearrangement uses TRBV15 and TRBJ1-5; 10 nucleotides agree with TRBD1. CDR1 and CDR2 from the germline V gene are LNHNV and YYDKDF (reference sequence). With V trimmed by 6 bases and J by 4 bases, 6 bases remained unmatched. This CDR3 comprises 15 residues. The CDR3 bases are TGTGCCACCAGTCCGGGACAGGGGAAAAATCAGCCCCAGCATTTT. Protein: CATSPGQGKNQPQHF.

The rearrangement links TRBV7-2 to TRBJ2-3, with 8 bases lining up with TRBD2. The CDR3 sequence is 17 residues long. J lost 0 bases, V lost 0 bases, and 5 bases had no gene match. CDR1 SGHTA and CDR2 FQGNSA come from the germline V gene. CDR3 residues: CASSLAIGRDSTDTQYF. The CDR3 DNA reads TGTGCCAGCAGCTTAGCTATCGGGAGGGATAGCACAGATACGCAGTATTTT. The variable domain in full, completed from reference TRBV7-2 and TRBJ2-3, reads GAGVSQSPSNKVTEKGKDVELRCDPISGHTALYWYRQSLGQGLEFLIYFQGNSAPDKSGLPSDRFSAERTGGSVSTLTIQRTQQEDSAVYLCASSLAIGRDSTDTQYFGPGTRLTVL.

The CDR3 reads CAISEFGTGGAEMEGYTF. CDR3 bases: TGTGCCATCAGTGAGTTTGGGACAGGGGGCGCAGAGATGGAAGGCTACACCTTC. The rearrangement links TRBV10-3 to TRBJ1-2, with 12 positions matching TRBD1. This CDR3 spans 18 amino acids. With 1 base clipped from V and 8 bases from J, the junction kept 14 bases outside the gene matches. Germline CDR1 is ENHRY and CDR2 is SYGVKD.

This rearrangement joins TRBV12-3 or TRBV12-4 to TRBJ1-2, with D tentatively TRBD1 (5 bases). The CDR3 sequence is 15 residues long. V was pared by 6 bases and J by 8 bases, with 22 bases between. Here the CDR3 reads CASSQGRLEFSGYTF. CDR3 DNA sequence: TGTGCCAGCAGCCAGGGACGGCTCGAATTTAGCGGCTACACCTTC.

Remarks on this clonotype: At one of its ends the junction is not consistent with the germline gene, which may arise from a read error. CDR3 residues: CSARDRQAPYTSYNERYF. CDR3 bases: TGCAGTGCTAGAGATCGCCAGGCTCCTTATACCTCCTACAATGAGCGGTACTTC. V usage is TRBV20-1 and J usage is TRBJ2-1; D is perhaps TRBD2 (5 bases). The length of the CDR3 is 18 residues. The germline V gene has CDR1 DFQATT and CDR2 SNEGSKA (reference sequence).

The V gene is TRBV5-5, the J gene TRBJ2-4, with TRBD2 matching over 7 bases. The J call may not be correct, given that the DNA end is closer to TRBJ2-7. The CDR3 spans 16 residues. Germline loops: CDR1 SGHKS, CDR2 YYEKEE (reference sequence). The DNA for the CDR3 is TGTGCCAGCAGCTTGGCTCCAAGGGGAGGGCTAGGCGAGCAGTACTTC. Translating gives CASSLAPRGGLGEQYF.